The 25 T cell receptor beta chains listed next were all sequenced from one sample in a study of T cell changes during pregnancy in multiple sclerosis. The table came from immunoSEQ multiplex PCR; TCRdb's copy has only in-frame clones and leaves some out. The table has around 3,500 clones, about nine tenths seen once. The sample consisted of CD8+ T cells from peripheral blood mononuclear cells, taken in the first trimester of pregnancy. All receptors derive from a female donor in good health, enrolled as a control in a pregnancy study.

In nucleotides, the CDR3 is TGCAGCGTAGCGACAGGGTCGGACTATGGCTACACCTTC. Translating gives CSVATGSDYGYTF. The gene calls are TRBV29-1 and TRBJ1-2, with 7 nucleotides matching TRBD1. This CDR3 region has 13 residues. V lost 6 bases to trimming and J lost 3 bases; unmatched junction nucleotides: 7. Germline values: CDR1 SQVTM, CDR2 ANQGSEA.

V is TRBV5-6 and J is TRBJ2-3, with 9 positions matching TRBD2. CDR1 is SGHDT and CDR2 is YYEEEE in the germline V gene. The CDR3 runs to 16 residues. After removal of 4 bases from V and 2 bases from J, the junction contained 8 bases not matched to a gene. This CDR3 is CASSPELAGDTDTQYF. CDR3 bases: TGTGCCAGCAGCCCAGAACTAGCGGGTGACACAGATACGCAGTATTTT.

This clone was picked up one time. The chain couples TRBV7-2 to TRBJ1-3; D gene ambiguous. From germline, CDR1 is SGHTA and CDR2 FQGNSA. Trimming left V 4 bases short and J 2 bases short, with 12 bases between. There are 15 residues in the CDR3. CDR3 in amino acids: CASSSPSSPGNTIYF. The CDR3 DNA is TGTGCCAGCAGCTCCCCCTCCTCTCCTGGAAACACCATATATTTT.

The chain is built from TRBV2 and TRBJ2-1, with 12 bases aligning to TRBD2. The CDR3 sequence is 16 residues long. Trimming took 3 bases from V and 4 from J; bases not matched to a gene: 4. The germline gives CDR1 SNHLY, CDR2 FYNNEI. The CDR3, as DNA: TGTGCCAGCAGTGAGGGACTAGCGGGCGATTACAATGAGCAGTTCTTC. Its translation is CASSEGLAGDYNEQFF. The full variable domain, completed using reference TRBV2 and TRBJ2-1, is EPEVTQTPSHQVTQMGQEVILRCVPISNHLYFYWYRQILGQKVEFLVSFYNNEISEKSEIFDDQFSVERPDGSNFTLKIRSTKLEDSAMYFCASSEGLAGDYNEQFFGPGTRLTVL.

The V call is TRBV7-9, the J call TRBJ2-1, with 11 bases fitting TRBD2. The CDR3 covers 16 residues. V shed 5 bases and J 8 bases; nucleotides not matched to a gene: 11. Germline values: CDR1 SEHNR, CDR2 FQNEAQ (reference sequence). CDR3 nucleotide sequence: TGTGCCAGCAGCCCGGCAGGAGCTAGCGGGGGGTATGAGCAGTTCTTC. It encodes CASSPAGASGGYEQFF.

The J gene is TRBJ1-4, the V gene TRBV6-1, with D perhaps TRBD1 (5 bases). CDR1 and CDR2 from the germline V gene are MNHNS and SASEGT. The CDR3 loop spans 14 amino acids. Trimming removed 8 bases from V and 0 bases from J, with 10 bases in between. The CDR3 DNA follows: TGTGCCAGCGTCCAGGGTTCAACTAATGAAAAACTGTTTTTT. Protein sequence: CASVQGSTNEKLFF.

The J gene is TRBJ1-4, the V gene TRBV7-8; D not certain. Germline assignment: CDR1 SGHVS and CDR2 FQNEAQ. CDR3 length equals 12 residues. The germline V and J ends were trimmed by 1 base and 8 bases, with 5 bases remaining between them. The CDR3: CASSLGGEKLFF. The CDR3 region has the DNA TGTGCCAGCAGCTTAGGAGGAGAAAAACTGTTTTTT.

The J gene is TRBJ1-3, the V gene TRBV5-6; a weak D match, TRBD1 (5 bases). V was clipped by 0 bases and J by 4 bases, with 8 bases between them. The CDR3 contains 14 residues. Germline V CDR1 and CDR2: SGHDT, YYEEEE. The CDR3 region is CASSLGGSGNTIYF. The CDR3 coding sequence is TGTGCCAGCAGCTTGGGGGGCTCGGGAAACACCATATATTTT.

The genes are TRBV30 and TRBJ1-5; D ambiguous. This CDR3 is built from 13 residues. The germline CDR1 and CDR2 sequences are GTSNPN and SVGIG (reference sequence). The V gene lost 4 bases and the J gene lost 1 base, with 8 bases spanning the gap. As DNA, the CDR3 is TGTGCCTGGACCGCGGGGAGCAATCAGCCCCAGCATTTT. It translates to CAWTAGSNQPQHF.

This clone was detected once. The chain is built from TRBV19 and TRBJ2-2; 11 bases map to TRBD1. This CDR3 is 19 amino acids long. Germline V CDR1 and CDR2: LNHDA, SQIVND (reference sequence). V lost 7 bases and J lost 5; bases outside the gene matches: 18. This CDR3 reads CASTLFTISDRGQTGELFF. The CDR3 nucleotides are TGTGCCAGTACCCTTTTTACGATTTCGGACAGGGGGCAGACCGGGGAGCTGTTTTTT.

V usage is TRBV5-1 and J usage is TRBJ1-3; D is ambiguous. The CDR3 contains 14 residues. Germline V lookup: CDR1 SGHRS, CDR2 YFSETQ. Trimming removed 0 bases from V and 4 bases from J, with 8 bases in between. The CDR3 loop reads CASSLALEGNTIYF. The CDR3 bases are TGCGCCAGCAGCTTGGCACTAGAGGGAAACACCATATATTTT.

The chain joins TRBV4-3 to TRBJ2-2; 8 bases match TRBD2. Germline CDR1 and CDR2: LGHNA and YSLEER. CDR3 length: 16 residues. Trimming took 0 bases from V and 5 from J; bases not matched to a gene: 5. The chain's CDR3 is CASSQEGSGVTGELFF. In DNA, the CDR3 is TGCGCCAGCAGCCAAGAAGGTAGCGGGGTAACCGGGGAGCTGTTTTTT.

The genes are TRBV10-3 and TRBJ2-3; TRBD2 matches at 13 bases. Per the germline V gene, CDR1 is ENHRY and CDR2 is SYGVKD. The length of the CDR3 is 15 residues. J lost 1 base, V lost 6 bases, and 1 base had no gene match. Here the CDR3 reads CAIRGTSGGTDTQYF. As DNA, the CDR3 is TGTGCCATCAGGGGGACTAGCGGGGGCACAGATACGCAGTATTTT.

The gene calls are TRBV9 and TRBJ2-6, with a possible D match to TRBD1 (6 bases). Germline CDR1 is SGDLS and CDR2 is YYNGEE. The CDR3 has 16 residues. Between the trimmed V and J ends, which lost 0 bases and 0 bases, there was a span of 7 bases. The CDR3 DNA sequence: TGTGCCAGCAGCGTAGGGGGGCGCTCTGGGGCCAACGTCCTGACTTTC. Translated: CASSVGGRSGANVLTF.

The chain combines TRBV30 with TRBJ1-2, with a weak D call TRBD1 (5 bases). V dropped 4 bases and J dropped 3 bases, with 12 bases sitting between them. From germline, CDR1 is GTSNPN and CDR2 SVGIG (reference sequence). The CDR3 extends over 13 amino acids. The CDR3 region has the DNA TGTGCCTGGAACTCAGGGTTTGACTATGGCTACACCTTC. The encoded protein is CAWNSGFDYGYTF.

The chain uses TRBV4-1 and TRBJ1-1, with 7 bases that match TRBD1. Germline values: CDR1 MGHRA, CDR2 YSYEKL. V lost 3 bases, J lost 3 bases, and 10 bases stayed unmatched. The length of the CDR3 is 16 residues. The CDR3 loop reads CASSHVPDRAHTEAFF. The CDR3 DNA follows: TGCGCCAGCAGCCATGTCCCCGACAGGGCACACACTGAAGCTTTCTTT.

The rearrangement links TRBV5-8 to TRBJ2-7; D not certain. The V gene's germline CDR1 is SGHTS and CDR2 YDEGEE. The length of the CDR3 is 12 residues. The germline V and J ends were trimmed by 4 bases and 5 bases, with 10 bases remaining between them. The chain's CDR3 is CASSLPGDEQYF. CDR3 bases: TGTGCCAGCAGCCTCCCGGGTGACGAGCAGTACTTC.

This chain links TRBV28 with TRBJ1-5; D not resolved. Trimming cost V 7 bases and J 0 bases, with 10 bases left between them. Germline V gene data show CDR1 as MDHEN and CDR2 as SYDVKM. CDR3 length: 14 amino acids. CDR3: CASKTAYSNQPQHF. In DNA form, the CDR3 reads TGTGCCAGCAAAACAGCCTATAGCAATCAGCCCCAGCATTTT.

The genes are TRBV27 and TRBJ2-3; TRBD2 aligns across 9 bases. The J segment lost 6 bases and the V segment lost 6 bases, leaving 16 bases of the junction unmatched. The CDR3 length is 17 residues. Germline CDR1 MNHEY, CDR2 SMNVEV (reference sequence). CDR3: CASRRGVSSGDSDTQYF. CDR3 nucleotides: TGTGCCAGCAGACGTGGGGTCTCTAGCGGGGATTCTGATACGCAGTATTTT.

DNA for the CDR3: TGTGCCAGCAGCTTAGAAACTAGCGGGGTCCCGATGAATGAGCAGTTCTTC. Protein sequence: CASSLETSGVPMNEQFF. The V gene is TRBV11-3, the J gene TRBJ2-1; 10 positions agree with TRBD2. J gave up 7 bases and V 0 bases, and 9 bases lay outside the gene matches. Germline CDR1 is SGHNT and CDR2 is YENEEA. This CDR3 contains 17 residues.

The chain uses TRBV19 and TRBJ2-2; D remains unclear. CDR1 and CDR2 from the germline V gene are LNHDA and SQIVND (reference sequence). The CDR3 spans 12 residues. The V gene lost 7 bases and the J gene lost 7 bases, with 10 bases spanning the gap. CDR3 coding DNA: TGTGCCAGTATCGCAGATTTCGGGGAGCTGTTTTTT. Translation: CASIADFGELFF.

This rearrangement joins TRBV7-9 to TRBJ1-2; unclear D gene. There are 15 residues in the CDR3. V was trimmed by 2 bases and J by 5 bases, leaving 15 bases between them. CDR1 SEHNR and CDR2 FQNEAQ come from the germline V gene (reference sequence). The CDR3 loop reads CASSLRTGPPYGYTF. CDR3 in DNA: TGTGCCAGCAGCTTAAGAACGGGTCCGCCTTATGGCTACACCTTC.

This clone is a singleton in its sample. The chain is built from TRBV16 and TRBJ2-7; the D is unclear. V lost 0 bases to trimming and J lost 6 bases, with 6 bases between them. CDR1 KGHSY and CDR2 FQNENV come from the germline V gene. This CDR3 region has 12 residues. The CDR3 sequence: CASSQSPVEQYF. The CDR3 nucleotides read TGTGCCAGCAGCCAATCCCCCGTCGAGCAGTACTTC. Combining the CDR3 with reference TRBV16 and TRBJ2-7 gives the whole variable domain GEEVAQTPKHLVRGEGQKAKLYCAPIKGHSYVFWYQQVLKNEFKFLISFQNENVFDETGMPKERFSAKCLPNSPCSLEIQATKLEDSAVYFCASSQSPVEQYFGPGTRLTVT.

The V and J genes are TRBV10-2 and TRBJ1-3; D not resolved. The V end was cut by 2 bases, the J end by 0 bases, with 8 bases between. CDR3 size: 15 residues. CDR1 WSHSY and CDR2 SAAADI come from the germline V gene. The chain's CDR3 is CASSETSGSGNTIYF. CDR3 nucleotide sequence: TGCGCCAGCAGTGAGACTTCAGGCTCTGGAAACACCATATATTTT.

This clone is large by share. The J gene is TRBJ1-1, the V gene TRBV4-3; 7 nucleotides agree with TRBD1. Germline values: CDR1 LGHNA, CDR2 YSLEER. The CDR3 is 19 residues long. V lost 0 bases to trimming and J lost 0 bases; unmatched junction nucleotides: 13. The CDR3 sequence: CASSQDIPRTGWMNTEAFF. CDR3 in DNA: TGCGCCAGCAGCCAAGATATCCCCCGGACAGGATGGATGAACACTGAAGCTTTCTTT.